This TCR beta chain was obtained from a study of cytomegalovirus exposure and HLA in healthy donors. The CDR3 has 15 amino acids. V lost 4 bases and J lost 0; bases outside the gene matches: 5. The germline V gene encodes CDR1 SGHNT and CDR2 YYREEE (reference sequence). General study findings and limits: In a later analysis, several top co-occurrence clusters appeared linked to parvovirus B19, influenza, CMV and Epstein-Barr virus.

It was with 60 Vbeta and 13 Jbeta primers that the PCR ran. Only in-frame clones appear in the TCRdb table, and some are missing; sequencing was by immunoSEQ multiplex PCR. Of roughly 120,000 clones in the sample, less than 70% were seen once. When sampled, the donors appeared nominally healthy, though they likely had unrecorded immune exposures. To note about this clone: Its antigen is unknown.

Sequenced: PBMCs. This clonotype was obtained from a woman in her 30s in good health and CMV-seronegative. The chain is built from TRBV5-4 and TRBJ2-3; the match to TRBD2 covers 7 bases. The CDR3 nucleotides read TGTGCCAGCAGCCTAGCGGTTACTAGCACAGATACGCAGTATTTT. The encoded protein is CASSLAVTSTDTQYF. The full variable domain, in which reference TRBV5-4 and TRBJ2-3 provide the parts outside the CDR3, is ETGVTQSPTHLIKTRGQQVTLRCSSQSGHNTVSWYQQALGQGPQFIFQYYREEENGRGNFPPRFSGLQFPNYSSELNVNALELDDSALYLCASSLAVTSTDTQYFGPGTRLTVL.